These 6 T cell receptor beta chains share one sample of origin, sequenced in a study of cytomegalovirus exposure and HLA in healthy donors. Use of 60 Vbeta and 13 Jbeta primers characterized the PCR. Clones were sequenced by immunoSEQ multiplex PCR, and TCRdb holds only the in-frame ones, with some missing. The sample shows around 240,000 clones, 82% of them seen only once. Sequencing was done on a sample of PBMCs. These receptors came from a middle-aged woman in good health and CMV-seropositive.

The chain joins TRBV28 to TRBJ1-5; no clear D. V lost 5 bases and J lost 0, with 11 bases in between. CDR3 length equals 15 residues. CDR1 is MDHEN, CDR2 SYDVKM, per germline. The CDR3 reads CASSRQEDSNQPQHF. CDR3 nucleotide sequence: TGTGCCAGCAGTCGGCAGGAAGATAGCAATCAGCCCCAGCATTTT.

The chain recombines TRBV5-4 with TRBJ2-7, with 8 nucleotides matching TRBD1. With V trimmed by 0 bases and J by 4 bases, 6 bases remained unmatched. The CDR3 covers 15 residues. From germline, CDR1 is SGHNT and CDR2 YYREEE (reference sequence). The DNA for the CDR3 is TGTGCCAGCAGCTTGGCGTCAGGGGGCGTTTACGAGCAGTACTTC. It specifies CASSLASGGVYEQYF.

This rearrangement joins TRBV5-1 to TRBJ2-5; 10 bases are a match to TRBD1. TRBJ2-7 matches the DNA end more closely, so the J call is doubtful. In germline, CDR1 is SGHRS, CDR2 YFSETQ. CDR3 length equals 17 residues. This CDR3 is CASSPRQGALVPYEQYF. CDR3 in DNA: TGCGCCAGCAGCCCGAGACAGGGGGCGCTTGTCCCCTACGAGCAGTACTTC.

V gene TRBV7-9 combines with J gene TRBJ1-1; 8 positions match TRBD1. Germline assignment: CDR1 SEHNR and CDR2 FQNEAQ (reference sequence). The V gene end was trimmed by 5 bases and the J gene end by 0 bases; junction bases not matched to a gene: 8. The CDR3 covers 16 residues. CDR3 in DNA: TGTGCCAGCAGCCCGGGACAGGCTTCTGTGAACACTGAAGCTTTCTTT. It yields the protein CASSPGQASVNTEAFF.

The chain uses TRBV19 and TRBJ2-1, with a possible D match to TRBD1 (6 bases). Looked up from germline, CDR1 is LNHDA and CDR2 is SQIVND (reference sequence). The CDR3 consists of 13 residues. CDR3: CAVAQGPYNEQFF. In DNA, the CDR3 is TGTGCAGTAGCACAGGGTCCCTACAATGAGCAGTTCTTC.

CDR3 in amino acids: CATRDRTSNQPQHF. CDR3 DNA sequence: TGTGCCACTCGGGACAGGACGAGCAATCAGCCCCAGCATTTT. The chain joins TRBV6-1 to TRBJ1-5; 8 bases map to TRBD1. The CDR3 runs 14 residues. Per germline, CDR1 MNHNS and CDR2 SASEGT. V was pared by 10 bases and J by 1 base, with 6 bases of the junction left unmatched.